This T cell receptor (beta chain) is from a study of cytomegalovirus exposure and HLA in healthy donors. The CDR3 is 16 residues long. Trimming pared 5 bases from V and 4 bases from J, leaving 18 bases between. Germline V gene sequence: CDR1 LGHNA, CDR2 YNFKEQ. Turning to this clone: Its antigen is not known.

Primers: 60 Vbeta forward and 13 Jbeta reverse. Sequencing used immunoSEQ multiplex PCR; TCRdb keeps in-frame clones, though not all of them. This sample yields roughly 99,000 clones, of which roughly 76% are seen a single time; 2% to 3% belongs to the top ten. Findings and caveats of the study: The dataset shows that most TCR sequences were rare, while some public TCRs occurred in many donors. In a later analysis, common viral pathogens appeared linked to several of the most significant clusters.

The sample comprised PBMCs. This TCR derives from a man between 18 and 29 years old in good health and CMV-seronegative. The chain recombines TRBV4-2 with TRBJ1-5; tentative D call: TRBD1 (6 bases). The CDR3 sequence: CASSAGGRGSNQPQHF. The CDR3 DNA follows: TGTGCCAGCAGCGCGGGGGGGAGGGGGTCTAATCAGCCCCAGCATTTT.